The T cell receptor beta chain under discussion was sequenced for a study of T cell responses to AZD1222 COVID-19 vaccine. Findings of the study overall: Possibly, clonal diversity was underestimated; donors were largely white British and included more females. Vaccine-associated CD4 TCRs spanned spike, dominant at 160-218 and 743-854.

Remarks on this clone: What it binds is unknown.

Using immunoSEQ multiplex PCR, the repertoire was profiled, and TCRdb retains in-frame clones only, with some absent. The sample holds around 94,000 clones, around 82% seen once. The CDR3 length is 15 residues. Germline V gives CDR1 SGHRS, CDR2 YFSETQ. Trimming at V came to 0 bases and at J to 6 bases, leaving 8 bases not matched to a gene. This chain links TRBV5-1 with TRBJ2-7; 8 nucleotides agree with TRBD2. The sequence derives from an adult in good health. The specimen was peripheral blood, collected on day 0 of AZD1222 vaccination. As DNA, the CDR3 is TGCGCCAGCAGCTTGGGAGGAGCGGGAGCATCCGAGCAGTACTTC. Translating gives CASSLGGAGASEQYF.